Listed here are 28 T cell receptor beta chains from one sample, sequenced in a study of beta chain features in type 1 diabetes (dated by TCRdb to 2016 to 2018). Libraries were prepared through the immunoSEQ multiplex PCR assay. The entire amount of isolated RNA was reverse transcribed using the High Capacity cDNA Reverse Transcription Kit, so the sequenced TCRB transcripts were expressed ones. TCRdb carries this immuneACCESS record with in-frame sequences only. Its versions omit some clonotypes, under half of them owing to an unresolved V gene in the studies checked, with the rest unexplained. This sample lists about 700,000 clones; roughly an eighth were detected once. The top ten clones comprise about 0.02% of the sample. Their antigens remain unidentified. What the authors observed across the whole study: A moderate but significant shortening of TCRB CDR3 length was observed in type 1 diabetes patients in all four CD4+ subsets.

Input material: naive CD4+ T cells from blood. The sample's cell subset or site label is to be understood as: true naive CD4+ T cells. The receptors were sampled from a man aged 18 to 35 with type 1 diabetes.

This chain joins TRBV20-1 and TRBJ1-2, with TRBD1 as a possible D gene (6 bases). The V gene's germline CDR1 is DFQATT and CDR2 SNEGSKA (reference sequence). The length of the CDR3 is 11 residues. The CDR3 DNA follows: TGCAGCCCCGCGGGGGCTCGTGGCTACACCTTC. Translation gives CSPAGARGYTF.

This chain links TRBV30 with TRBJ2-5, with D hard to call. Trimming took 0 bases from V and 1 from J, leaving 6 bases between them. Germline V gene sequence: CDR1 GTSNPN, CDR2 SVGIG (reference sequence). CDR3 length: 13 amino acids. DNA of the CDR3: TGTGCCTGGAGTGTAAGCGTCCAAGAGACCCAGTACTTC. It is translated as CAWSVSVQETQYF.

In this sample, this clone turned up a few times. Additional DNA sequences in this sample encode the identical CDR3. V usage is TRBV7-2 and J usage is TRBJ2-1, with D tentatively TRBD2 (5 bases). Germline V gene lookup returns CDR1 SGHTA and CDR2 FQGNSA. Trimming removed 3 bases from V and 1 base from J, with 7 bases in between. This CDR3 spans 14 amino acids. The CDR3 bases are TGTGCCAGCAGCTTGCCGGGGTCCTACAATGAGCAGTTCTTC. This codes for CASSLPGSYNEQFF.

In its sample, this clone was seen a few times. The chain uses TRBV10-3 and TRBJ2-7, with TRBD1 matching over 8 bases. Germline lookup yields CDR1 ENHRY and CDR2 SYGVKD. The CDR3 is 13 amino acids. J was trimmed by 4 bases and V by 10 bases; bases with no gene match: 9. CDR3 bases: TGTGCCAGTACGGACAGGGACCCTTACGAGCAGTACTTC. This translates into CASTDRDPYEQYF.

The CDR3: CASSSSGDQPQHF. DNA for the CDR3: TGTGCCAGCAGCTCCAGCGGGGATCAGCCCCAGCATTTT. The chain links TRBV7-9 to TRBJ1-5, with D unresolved. With 4 bases removed from V and 5 bases from J, the gap between germline ends came to 9 bases. CDR3 size: 13 residues. Germline V lookup: CDR1 SEHNR, CDR2 FQNEAQ (reference sequence).

The gene calls are TRBV28 and TRBJ2-6; D is ambiguous. Germline CDR1 reads MDHEN; CDR2 reads SYDVKM. Between the trimmed V and J ends, which lost 3 bases and 4 bases, there was a span of 13 bases. The CDR3 has 16 residues. The CDR3 spells CASSFISPPGANVLTF. The DNA of the CDR3 is TGTGCCAGCAGTTTTATTTCCCCCCCCGGGGCCAACGTCCTGACTTTC. Looking up the rest from reference TRBV28 and TRBJ2-6 gives the full variable domain: DVKVTQSSRYLVKRTGEKVFLECVQDMDHENMFWYRQDPGLGLRLIYFSYDVKMKEKGDIPEGYSVSREKKERFSLILESASTNQTSMYLCASSFISPPGANVLTFGAGSRLTVL.

J is TRBJ1-2 and V is TRBV18, with 9 bases lining up with TRBD1. Germline CDR1 and CDR2: KGHSH and LQKENI. Trimming took 6 bases from V and 7 from J; bases not matched to a gene: 9. There are 14 residues in the CDR3. In DNA form, the CDR3 reads TGTGCCAGCTCGCTGGGACAGGGCAGTTTTGGCTACACCTTC. This translates into CASSLGQGSFGYTF.

This clone appeared a few times. This rearrangement joins TRBV21-1 to TRBJ2-1. TRBV21-1 is a pseudogene segment. CDR3 length: 16 residues. The CDR3 reads CASSKVSGTTYNEQFF. CDR3 sequence (DNA): TGTGCCAGCAGCAAAGTATCCGGGACCACCTACAATGAGCAGTTCTTC.

V and J are TRBV4-1 and TRBJ2-5; D unclear. This CDR3 region has 15 residues. Per germline, CDR1 MGHRA and CDR2 YSYEKL. Trimming pared 1 base from V and 1 base from J, leaving 10 bases between. The CDR3 sequence is CASSQVLTAQETQYF. The CDR3 DNA reads as TGCGCCAGCAGCCAAGTATTAACAGCCCAAGAGACCCAGTACTTC.

The V and J genes are TRBV6-5 and TRBJ2-7; TRBD1 agrees at 7 bases. Unmatched junction bases numbered 5, after V lost 6 bases and J lost 0 bases. This CDR3 spans 14 amino acids. Germline V CDR1 and CDR2: MNHEY, SVGAGI. The CDR3 sequence is CASRFDRASYEQYF. The DNA for the CDR3 is TGTGCCAGCAGATTCGACAGGGCCTCCTACGAGCAGTACTTC.

The rearrangement uses TRBV6-5 and TRBJ2-1; TRBD2 matches 14 bases. Germline CDR1 and CDR2: MNHEY and SVGAGI. With 7 bases clipped from V and 9 bases from J, the junction kept 8 bases outside the gene matches. The length of the CDR3 is 15 residues. The CDR3 sequence is CASTKTSGGAVEQFF. As DNA, the CDR3 is TGTGCCAGCACCAAGACTAGCGGGGGGGCCGTTGAGCAGTTCTTC.

There are a few counts of this clone. The chain carries TRBV19 and TRBJ2-7, with TRBD1 as a possible D gene (5 bases). The CDR3 is made up of 14 amino acids. Germline values: CDR1 LNHDA, CDR2 SQIVND (reference sequence). Between the trimmed V and J ends, which lost 3 bases and 3 bases, there was a span of 12 bases. This CDR3 reads CASSMGQGNYEQYF. The DNA for the CDR3 is TGTGCCAGTAGTATGGGCCAGGGCAACTACGAGCAGTACTTC.

This clone was picked up a small number of times. This CDR3 is also generated by other DNA sequences in the sample. V and J are TRBV29-1 and TRBJ1-1; no firm D call. With 4 bases removed from V and 0 bases from J, the gap between germline ends came to 9 bases. The CDR3 covers 13 residues. Germline loops: CDR1 SQVTM, CDR2 ANQGSEA. CDR3 sequence: CSVGGQLNTEAFF. The CDR3 bases are TGCAGCGTTGGGGGTCAGTTGAACACTGAAGCTTTCTTT.

This clone was found a few times. The chain joins TRBV4-2 to TRBJ1-1; D is unresolved. Per germline, CDR1 LGHNA and CDR2 YNFKEQ. CDR3 size: 15 residues. Trimming stripped 1 base from V and 2 bases from J, with 11 bases between. CDR3 sequence: CASSQGVGVNTEAFF. CDR3 nucleotide sequence: TGTGCCAGCAGCCAAGGAGTCGGGGTCAACACTGAAGCTTTCTTT.

The genes are TRBV15 and TRBJ2-1; D unresolved. The CDR3 has 17 amino acids. In germline, CDR1 is LNHNV, CDR2 YYDKDF (reference sequence). V was trimmed by 0 bases and J by 2 bases, leaving 14 bases between them. The DNA of the CDR3 is TGTGCCACCAGCAGAGATCTCCGTTGGGGTACCTACAATGAGCAGTTCTTC. Its translation is CATSRDLRWGTYNEQFF.

The chain joins TRBV28 to TRBJ1-2; D call uncertain. The V gene lost 5 bases and the J gene lost 8 bases, with 21 bases spanning the gap. This CDR3 spans 15 amino acids. The germline gives CDR1 MDHEN, CDR2 SYDVKM. This chain's CDR3 is CASSPAAASVVGYTF. In DNA form, the CDR3 reads TGTGCCAGCAGTCCAGCGGCAGCCTCGGTGGTGGGCTACACCTTC.

V gene TRBV9 combines with J gene TRBJ2-1, with a possible D match to TRBD2 (5 bases). Germline lookup yields CDR1 SGDLS and CDR2 YYNGEE. With 1 base removed from V and 2 bases from J, the gap between germline ends came to 19 bases. The CDR3 sequence is 18 residues long. CDR3 protein: CASSVSPPGDYTYNEQFF. The DNA for the CDR3 is TGTGCCAGCAGCGTATCCCCACCCGGGGATTACACCTACAATGAGCAGTTCTTC.

The genes are TRBV5-1 and TRBJ2-1; no reliable D call. Germline-derived CDR1 and CDR2 are SGHRS and YFSETQ. The CDR3 runs to 15 residues. V dropped 3 bases and J dropped 5 bases, with 15 bases sitting between them. The CDR3: CASSWWIGPNNEQFF. CDR3 DNA sequence: TGCGCCAGCAGCTGGTGGATAGGTCCTAACAATGAGCAGTTCTTC.

On this clone itself: The same CDR3 is also encoded by other DNA sequences in this sample. The rearrangement uses TRBV5-1 and TRBJ1-1; 8 bases agree with TRBD1. Per germline, CDR1 SGHRS and CDR2 YFSETQ. V shed 0 bases and J 3 bases; nucleotides not matched to a gene: 1. The CDR3 totals 14 residues. The CDR3 DNA sequence: TGCGCCAGCAGCTTGGTGACAGGGGACACTGAAGCTTTCTTT. It yields the protein CASSLVTGDTEAFF.

This chain connects TRBV19 to TRBJ2-5; D assignment may be TRBD1 or TRBD2 (5 bases each). CDR1 is LNHDA, CDR2 SQIVND, per germline (reference sequence). This CDR3 region has 14 residues. The V end was cut by 3 bases, the J end by 5 bases, with 13 bases between. This chain's CDR3 is CASSIQGGGETQYF. The CDR3 region has the DNA TGTGCCAGTAGTATTCAGGGCGGAGGTGAGACCCAGTACTTC.

This clone was counted a few times. The chain combines TRBV18 with TRBJ2-3; a possible D gene is TRBD1 (6 bases). Germline V CDR1 and CDR2: KGHSH, LQKENI. V lost 4 bases and J 10 bases, leaving 12 bases between the germline ends. This CDR3 comprises 12 residues. Here the CDR3 reads CASSLDRSAQYF. The CDR3 DNA sequence: TGTGCCAGCTCACTCGACAGGTCGGCGCAGTATTTT.

The V call is TRBV5-4, the J call TRBJ2-2; 14 nucleotides agree with TRBD2. The V and J ends lost 4 bases and 2 bases, in that order; junction bases with no gene match: 4. The CDR3 is 17 amino acids. Germline V gene data show CDR1 as SGHNT and CDR2 as YYREEE (reference sequence). The CDR3 nucleotides are TGTGCCAGCAGCGCGGGACTAGCGGGGGCTAACACCGGGGAGCTGTTTTTT. Translating it yields CASSAGLAGANTGELFF.

This clone was found a few times. The chain joins TRBV11-3 to TRBJ2-6; D remains unclear. The CDR3 contains 13 residues. With 8 bases removed from V and 4 bases from J, the gap between germline ends came to 9 bases. Germline loops: CDR1 SGHNT, CDR2 YENEEA. DNA of the CDR3: TGTGCCAGCCGAACCTCCGGGGCCAACGTCCTGACTTTC. This translates into CASRTSGANVLTF.

This clone was recorded a few times. The V and J genes are TRBV5-1 and TRBJ1-4, with 7 nucleotides matching TRBD1. Germline CDR1 is SGHRS and CDR2 is YFSETQ. This CDR3 comprises 16 residues. The V and J ends lost 4 bases and 0 bases, in that order; junction bases with no gene match: 6. CDR3 amino acids: CASSAGQTPTNEKLFF. DNA for the CDR3: TGCGCCAGCAGCGCGGGACAGACCCCAACTAATGAAAAACTGTTTTTT.

The V and J genes are TRBV4-2 and TRBJ1-2; the match to TRBD1 covers 7 bases. The CDR3 has 18 residues. Per germline, CDR1 LGHNA and CDR2 YNFKEQ. With V trimmed by 4 bases and J by 7 bases, 21 bases remained unmatched. The CDR3 here is CASSPLGGDRELWVGYTF. In DNA form, the CDR3 reads TGTGCCAGCAGCCCCTTAGGGGGAGACAGGGAACTGTGGGTTGGCTACACCTTC.

The gene calls are TRBV9 and TRBJ1-2, with 8 bases aligning to TRBD1. This CDR3 comprises 11 residues. Germline V gene lookup returns CDR1 SGDLS and CDR2 YYNGEE. Trimming removed 7 bases from V and 8 bases from J; junction bases left unmatched: 4. The CDR3 DNA is TGTGCCAGCGGGACAGGATGGGGCTACACCTTC. Translation: CASGTGWGYTF. Drawing the rest from reference TRBV9 and TRBJ1-2, the complete variable domain is DSGVTQTPKHLITATGQRVTLRCSPRSGDLSVYWYQQSLDQGLQFLIQYYNGEERAKGNILERFSAQQFPDLHSELNLSSLELGDSALYFCASGTGWGYTFGSGTRLTVV.

In this sample, this clone turned up a few times. CDR3 coding DNA: TGTGCCGCAGGCCCCATACCCTCTGGGGCCAACGTCCTGACTTTC. Translated: CAAGPIPSGANVLTF. The rearrangement joins TRBV19 to TRBJ2-6; D is unresolved. V was pared by 11 bases and J by 0 bases, with 14 bases between. The CDR3 sequence is 15 residues long. Looked up from germline, CDR1 is LNHDA and CDR2 is SQIVND (reference sequence).

J is TRBJ2-5 and V is TRBV27, with TRBD2 identical over 11 bases. Germline V CDR1 and CDR2: MNHEY, SMNVEV (reference sequence). The CDR3 length is 19 residues. The V segment lost 4 bases and the J segment 5 bases; nucleotides outside the gene matches: 18. CDR3 sequence: CASSSLSRLAGTWMETQYF. DNA for the CDR3: TGTGCCAGCAGTTCGCTGTCCCGACTAGCGGGGACCTGGATGGAGACCCAGTACTTC.